This TCR beta chain came from a study of response to subunit inactivated influenza vaccine listed by TCRdb under 2018. For the wider study: Deep quantitative T cell receptor repertoire profiling was used in the study to track responses to a trivalent subunit inactivated influenza vaccine.

Libraries were constructed by RT-PCR. Data came from an Illumina HiSeq 2500. TCRdb applied fastp at Q25 and MiXCR to the public reads, then kept only in-frame beta chains. Every CDR3 protein is listed once, alongside the most common genes and DNA of its rows. A total of about 830,000 distinct CDR3 sequences appear in this sample, less than 20% of them only once. The ten largest clones take up approximately 10% of the sample. With respect to this clonotype: Its recognized antigen is unknown. The sample holds no much larger clone one base away, and base qualities are not on file.

General study outcomes and caveats: The authors suggested that each seasonal influenza vaccination may recruit only a limited number of new T cells.

Including the terminal cysteine and phenylalanine, the CDR3 comprises 16 residues. Only the CDR3 region is kept as DNA, spanning 48 bases read in frame from base 1. Taken from the germline V gene, the CDR1 and CDR2 loops are SGHTA and FQGNSA. The germline V end is reduced by 5 bases and the J end by 7 bases; junction bases left unmatched: 13. This TCR came from a man over 45 who received an inactivated influenza vaccine. Donor details come from another sample of the same person, matched by shared clones. Sample: PBMCs from blood, taken around 5 days after vaccination. This receptor chain uses TRBV7-2 and TRBJ2-1; 8 bases in the junction line up with TRBD2. The nucleotides read TGTGCCAGCAGCGGTGGGTTCCGCGGGAGGATAAATGAGCAGTTCTTC. Its translation reads: CASSGGFRGRINEQFF.